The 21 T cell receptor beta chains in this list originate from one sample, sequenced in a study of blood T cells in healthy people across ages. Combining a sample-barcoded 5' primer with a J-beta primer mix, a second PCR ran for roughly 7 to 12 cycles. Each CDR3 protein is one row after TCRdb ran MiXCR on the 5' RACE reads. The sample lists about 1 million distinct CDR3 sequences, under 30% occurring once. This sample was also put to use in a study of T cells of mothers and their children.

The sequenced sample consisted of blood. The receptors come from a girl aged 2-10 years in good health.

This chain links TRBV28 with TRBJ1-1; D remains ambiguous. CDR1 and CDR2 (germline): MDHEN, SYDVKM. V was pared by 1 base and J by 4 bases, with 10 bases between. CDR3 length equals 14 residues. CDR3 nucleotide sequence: TGTGCCAGCAGTTTATATGGCAGCGGCACTGAAGCTTTCTTT. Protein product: CASSLYGSGTEAFF.

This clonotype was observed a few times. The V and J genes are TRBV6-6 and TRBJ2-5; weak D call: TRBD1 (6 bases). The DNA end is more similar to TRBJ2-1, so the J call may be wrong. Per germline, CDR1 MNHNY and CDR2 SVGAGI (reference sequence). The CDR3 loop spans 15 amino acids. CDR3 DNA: TGTGCCAGCAGTCCAGGGACACTCAATAGGAATGAGCAGTTCTTC. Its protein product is CASSPGTLNRNEQFF.

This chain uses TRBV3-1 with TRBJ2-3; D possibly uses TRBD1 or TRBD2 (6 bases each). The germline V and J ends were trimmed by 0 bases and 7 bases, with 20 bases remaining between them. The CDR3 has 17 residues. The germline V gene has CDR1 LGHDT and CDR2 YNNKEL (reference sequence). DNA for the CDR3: TGTGCCAGCAGCCAAGAGCGGATAGGGGGGCTGTCTAATACGCAGTATTTT. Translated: CASSQERIGGLSNTQYF.

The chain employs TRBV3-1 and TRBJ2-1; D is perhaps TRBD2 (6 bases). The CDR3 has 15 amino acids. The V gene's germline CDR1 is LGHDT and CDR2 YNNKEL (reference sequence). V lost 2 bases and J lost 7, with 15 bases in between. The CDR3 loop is CASSQLVGAGNEQFF. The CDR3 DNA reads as TGTGCCAGCAGCCAACTGGTCGGTGCGGGGAATGAGCAGTTCTTC.

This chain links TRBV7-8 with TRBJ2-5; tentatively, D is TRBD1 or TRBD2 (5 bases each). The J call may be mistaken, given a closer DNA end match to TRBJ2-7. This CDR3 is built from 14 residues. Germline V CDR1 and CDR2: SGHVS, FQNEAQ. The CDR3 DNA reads TGTGCCAGCAAAATAGGGACGGCGGGCGTCGAGCAGTACTTC. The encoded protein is CASKIGTAGVEQYF.

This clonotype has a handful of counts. CDR3 region: CASSSTGVSPLHF. As DNA, the CDR3 is TGTGCCAGCAGCTCTACAGGAGTTTCACCCCTCCACTTT. The chain joins TRBV7-9 to TRBJ1-6; a possible D gene is TRBD1 (5 bases). The germline V gene has CDR1 SEHNR and CDR2 FQNEAQ (reference sequence). The CDR3 extends over 13 amino acids. Trimming cost V 4 bases and J 9 bases, with 10 bases left between them.

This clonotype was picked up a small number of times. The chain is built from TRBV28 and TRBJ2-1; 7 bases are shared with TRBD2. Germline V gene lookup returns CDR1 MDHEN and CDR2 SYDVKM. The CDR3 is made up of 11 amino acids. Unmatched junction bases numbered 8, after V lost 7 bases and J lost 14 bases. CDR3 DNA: TGTGCCAGCACCCTTGGGGGGGTTAAGTTCTTC. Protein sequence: CASTLGGVKFF.

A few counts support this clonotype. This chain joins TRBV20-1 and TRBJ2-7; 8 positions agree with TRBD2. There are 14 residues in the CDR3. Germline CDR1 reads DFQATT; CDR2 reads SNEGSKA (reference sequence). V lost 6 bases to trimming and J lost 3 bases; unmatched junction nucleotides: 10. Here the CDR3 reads CSATDGLALYEQYF. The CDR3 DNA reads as TGCAGTGCGACAGACGGACTAGCTCTCTACGAGCAGTACTTC.

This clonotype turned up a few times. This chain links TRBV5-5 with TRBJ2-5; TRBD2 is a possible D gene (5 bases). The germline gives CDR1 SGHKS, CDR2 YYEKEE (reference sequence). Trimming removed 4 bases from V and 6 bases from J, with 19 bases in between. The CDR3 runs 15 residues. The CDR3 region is CASSLFYGNKKTQYF. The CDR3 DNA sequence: TGTGCCAGCAGCCTTTTTTACGGGAACAAGAAGACCCAGTACTTC.

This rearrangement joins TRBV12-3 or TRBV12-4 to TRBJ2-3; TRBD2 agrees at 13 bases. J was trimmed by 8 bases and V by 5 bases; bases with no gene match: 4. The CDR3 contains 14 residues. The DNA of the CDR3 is TGTGCCAGCAGTCTAGGGACTAGCGGGGCTACGCAGTATTTT. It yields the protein CASSLGTSGATQYF.

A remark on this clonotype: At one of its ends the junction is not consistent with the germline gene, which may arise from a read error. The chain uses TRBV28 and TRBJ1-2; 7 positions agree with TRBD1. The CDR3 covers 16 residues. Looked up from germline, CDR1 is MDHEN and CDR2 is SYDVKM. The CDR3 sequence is CASKETGRGPNYGCTF. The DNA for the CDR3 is TGTGCCAGCAAGGAAACAGGGAGGGGGCCTAACTATGGCTGCACCTTC.

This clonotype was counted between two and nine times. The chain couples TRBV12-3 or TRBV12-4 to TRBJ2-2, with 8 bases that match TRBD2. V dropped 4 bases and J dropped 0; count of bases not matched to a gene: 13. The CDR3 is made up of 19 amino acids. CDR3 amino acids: CASSSVESGLVANTGELFF. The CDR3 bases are TGTGCCAGCAGTTCCGTAGAGTCGGGACTAGTCGCGAACACCGGGGAGCTGTTTTTT.

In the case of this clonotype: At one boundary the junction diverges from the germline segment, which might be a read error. The chain's CDR3 is CASTLVGGGDAQYF. CDR3 bases: TGTGCCAGCACTCTTGTTGGGGGAGGAGATGCGCAGTATTTT. The chain uses TRBV12-3 or TRBV12-4 and TRBJ2-3, with TRBD2 as a possible D gene (6 bases). The CDR3 loop spans 14 amino acids.

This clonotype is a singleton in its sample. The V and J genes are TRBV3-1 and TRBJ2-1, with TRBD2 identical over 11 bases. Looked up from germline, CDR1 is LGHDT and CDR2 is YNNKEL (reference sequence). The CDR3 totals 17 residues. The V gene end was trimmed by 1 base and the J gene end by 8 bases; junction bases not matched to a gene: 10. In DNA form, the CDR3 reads TGTGCCAGCAGCCAAGTTCTTCTAGCGGGAGGATCGGATGAGCAGTTCTTC. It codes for CASSQVLLAGGSDEQFF.

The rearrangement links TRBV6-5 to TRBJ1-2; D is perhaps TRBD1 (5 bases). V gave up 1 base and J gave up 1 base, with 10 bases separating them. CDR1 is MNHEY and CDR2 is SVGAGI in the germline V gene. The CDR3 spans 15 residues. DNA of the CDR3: TGTGCCAGCAGTTACTTGGGGGGGGGTAACTATGGCTACACCTTC. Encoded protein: CASSYLGGGNYGYTF.

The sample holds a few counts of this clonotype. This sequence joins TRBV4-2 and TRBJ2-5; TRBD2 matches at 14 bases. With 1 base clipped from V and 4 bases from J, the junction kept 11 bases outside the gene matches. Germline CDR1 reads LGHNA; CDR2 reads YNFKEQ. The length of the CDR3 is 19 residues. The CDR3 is CASSQGGLAGGNSRETQYF. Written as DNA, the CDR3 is TGTGCCAGCAGCCAAGGAGGACTAGCGGGAGGAAACTCCCGAGAGACCCAGTACTTC.

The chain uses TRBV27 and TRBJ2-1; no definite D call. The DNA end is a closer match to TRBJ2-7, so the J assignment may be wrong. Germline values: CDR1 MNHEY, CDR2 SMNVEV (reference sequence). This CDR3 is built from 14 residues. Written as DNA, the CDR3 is TGTGCCAGCAGCCCCAAAGGTATTTCGTACGAGCAGTACTTC. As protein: CASSPKGISYEQYF.

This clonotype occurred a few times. The CDR3 nucleotides read TGTGCCAGCAGCTTACCCACTGATCACAATGAGCAGTTCTTC. It translates to CASSLPTDHNEQFF. The chain couples TRBV7-3 to TRBJ2-1, with D unresolved. Germline lookup yields CDR1 SGHTA and CDR2 FQGTGA. Trimming stripped 2 bases from V and 5 bases from J, with 10 bases between. The CDR3 runs 14 residues.

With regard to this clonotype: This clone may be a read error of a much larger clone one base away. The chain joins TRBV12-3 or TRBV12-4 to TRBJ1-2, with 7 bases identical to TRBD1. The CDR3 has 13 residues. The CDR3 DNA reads TGTGCCAGCAGGCCCGGGACAGCCTATCGCTACACCTTC. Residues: CASRPGTAYRYTF.

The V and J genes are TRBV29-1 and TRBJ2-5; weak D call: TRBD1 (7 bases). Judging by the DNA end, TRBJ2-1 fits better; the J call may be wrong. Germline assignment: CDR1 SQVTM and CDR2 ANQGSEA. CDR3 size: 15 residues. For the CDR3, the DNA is TGCAGCGTTGAGACCGACAGGGAGGTTGGCAATGAGCAGTTCTTC. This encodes CSVETDREVGNEQFF.

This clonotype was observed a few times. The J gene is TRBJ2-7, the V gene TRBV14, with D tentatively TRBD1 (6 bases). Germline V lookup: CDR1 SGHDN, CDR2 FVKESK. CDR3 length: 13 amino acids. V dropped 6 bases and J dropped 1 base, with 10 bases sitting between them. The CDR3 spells CASRKDSSYEQYF. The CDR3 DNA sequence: TGTGCCAGCAGGAAGGACAGTTCCTACGAGCAGTACTTC.